This is a list of T cell receptor beta chains from one sample in a study of blood T cell repertoires in COVID-19. Repertoires were generated with immunoSEQ multiplex PCR, while TCRdb's copy carries only in-frame clones and drops some. The data show 160,000 or so clones, 60% to 85% seen once. Sequencing was performed on peripheral blood. The source is a woman aged 60 to 75 with COVID-19, enrolled during active disease. Both conserved end residues are part of each CDR3. Each record gives: D gene, V gene, J gene, clone size, CDR3 protein, CDR3 DNA. The D gene is left open where the match is weak. Clone size appears in some rows only: once, few, many, or a class for an expanded clone.

>.|TRBV11-3|TRBJ2-2|.
CASSLDQQTTGELFF
TGTGCCAGCAGCTTAGATCAACAGACCACCGGGGAGCTGTTTTTT
>TRBD2|TRBV7-3|TRBJ2-3|few
CASSLAGGSTDTQYF
TGTGCCAGCAGCTTGGCGGGGGGTAGCACAGATACGCAGTATTTT
>.|TRBV7-8|TRBJ1-6|.
CASSPPGQTGNSPLHF
TGTGCCAGCAGCCCCCCGGGACAAACAGGAAATTCACCCCTCCACTTT
>TRBD2|TRBV27|TRBJ2-1|once
CASSSLAGGHNEQFF
TGTGCCAGCAGTTCCCTAGCGGGAGGCCACAATGAGCAGTTCTTC
>TRBD1|TRBV24-1|TRBJ1-3|.
CATSATRPGGTGNTIYF
TGTGCCACCAGCGCCACCCGTCCAGGGGGCACTGGAAACACCATATATTTT
>.|TRBV5-6|TRBJ1-2|once
CASSPMGGSYGYTF
TGTGCCAGCAGCCCCATGGGGGGTAGCTATGGCTACACCTTC
>.|TRBV19|TRBJ2-3|.
CASSIDRDSGGYTQYF
TGTGCCAGTAGTATAGATCGGGACTCTGGGGGGTATACGCAGTATTTT
>.|TRBV27|TRBJ1-2|.
CASSFRGDGYTF
TGTGCCAGCAGTTTCCGCGGGGATGGCTACACCTTC
>TRBD1|TRBV5-1|TRBJ1-1|.
CASSSQGARGTEAFF
TGCGCCAGCAGCTCACAGGGGGCGCGGGGCACTGAAGCTTTCTTT
>TRBD1|TRBV7-3|TRBJ1-6|.
CASSLTGQGLHSPLHF
TGTGCCAGCAGCTTAACGGGACAGGGGTTGCATTCACCCCTCCACTTT
>TRBD2|TRBV19|TRBJ2-1|.
CASKQRGHNEQFF
TGTGCCAGTAAACAGCGGGGGCACAATGAGCAGTTCTTC
>.|TRBV9|TRBJ2-7|.
CASSPRDKAEQYF
TGTGCCAGCAGCCCCCGGGACAAGGCCGAGCAGTACTTC
>TRBD1|TRBV18|TRBJ1-2|.
CASSQSAGQSYGYTF
TGTGCCAGCTCACAGTCGGCGGGACAGTCGTATGGCTACACCTTC
>TRBD1|TRBV19|TRBJ2-7|.
CASSWTGSSYEQYF
TGTGCCAGTAGTTGGACAGGAAGCTCCTACGAGCAGTACTTC
>TRBD2|TRBV2|TRBJ2-3|.
CASSERRGAPEDTQYF
TGTGCCAGCAGTGAAAGGCGGGGGGCACCCGAAGATACGCAGTATTTT
>TRBD1|TRBV6-5|TRBJ1-3|.
CAGRTGSRNTIYF
TGTGCCGGTCGGACAGGGAGCAGAAACACCATATATTTT
>.|TRBV25-1|TRBJ2-1|.
CACHSSSYNEQFF
TGTGCCTGCCATAGCAGCTCCTACAATGAGCAGTTCTTC
>.|TRBV9|TRBJ2-1|few
CASSVADLEGVRFF
TGTGCCAGCAGCGTAGCGGACTTGGAAGGCGTTCGGTTCTTC
>TRBD2|TRBV18|TRBJ2-7|.
CASSRGTSGSGASYEQYF
TGTGCCAGCTCACGAGGGACTAGCGGGAGTGGGGCCTCCTACGAGCAGTACTTC
>.|TRBV5-5|TRBJ1-6|.
CASSGTRDPGAPLHF
TGTGCCAGCAGCGGAACGCGGGACCCCGGAGCACCCCTCCACTTT
>TRBD1|TRBV11-3|TRBJ2-7|.
CASSAHRGLEQYF
TGTGCCAGCAGCGCCCACAGGGGGCTCGAGCAGTACTTC
>.|TRBV7-8|TRBJ2-4|.
CASSPPLRLVLAKNIQYF
TGTGCCAGCAGCCCCCCCTTAAGACTAGTCTTAGCCAAAAACATTCAGTACTTC
>TRBD2|TRBV9|TRBJ2-2|.
CASSVGLAGNTGELFF
TGTGCCAGCAGCGTCGGACTAGCGGGGAACACCGGGGAGCTGTTTTTT
>.|TRBV7-8|TRBJ1-3|.
CASSRYSGNTIYF
TGTGCCAGCAGCCGTTACTCTGGAAACACCATATATTTT
>.|TRBV7-8|TRBJ2-7|.
CASSPGQLSYEQYF
TGTGCCAGCAGCCCCGGACAGCTCTCCTACGAGCAGTACTTC
>.|TRBV19|TRBJ1-2|.
CASSPHGGGSYGYTF
TGTGCCAGTAGTCCCCATGGAGGAGGGAGCTATGGCTACACCTTC
>.|TRBV9|TRBJ2-1|.
CASSVNSPFYNEQFF
TGTGCCAGCAGCGTAAACAGCCCCTTCTACAATGAGCAGTTCTTC
>.|TRBV14|TRBJ1-1|.
CASSQVGGTEAFF
TGTGCCAGCAGCCAAGTAGGGGGCACTGAAGCTTTCTTT
>.|TRBV7-2|TRBJ2-2|.
CASSLRGLGHPGELFF
TGTGCCAGCAGCTTACGGGGACTCGGACATCCCGGGGAGCTGTTTTTT
>.|TRBV13|TRBJ2-5|.
CASSWKTRQETQYF
TGTGCCAGCAGCTGGAAGACTAGACAAGAGACCCAGTACTTC
>TRBD1|TRBV5-1|TRBJ1-6|.
CASSPGGQDNSPLHF
TGCGCCAGCAGCCCTGGGGGACAGGATAATTCACCCCTCCACTTT
>.|TRBV19|TRBJ2-7|.
CASTPEVSSYEQYF
TGTGCCAGTACCCCAGAGGTGAGCTCCTACGAGCAGTACTTC
>TRBD1|TRBV10-3|TRBJ2-7|.
CAISVPDRGYEQYF
TGTGCCATCAGTGTCCCGGACAGGGGTTACGAGCAGTACTTC
>TRBD1|TRBV6-5|TRBJ1-1|.
CASSYTGGTEAFF
TGTGCCAGCAGTTATACAGGGGGCACTGAAGCTTTCTTT
>.|TRBV6-5|TRBJ2-5|.
CASSTTGSLRETQYF
TGTGCCAGCAGTACTACGGGTAGCCTCAGAGAGACCCAGTACTTC
>.|TRBV29-1|TRBJ2-1|.
CSSQGDTYNEQFF
TGCAGCTCTCAGGGTGACACCTACAATGAGCAGTTCTTC
>.|TRBV5-1|TRBJ2-5|.
CASSLASYQETQYF
TGCGCCAGCAGCTTGGCAAGCTACCAAGAGACCCAGTACTTC
>TRBD2|TRBV6-5|TRBJ2-7|once
CASTGTSGAEQYF
TGTGCCAGCACCGGGACTAGCGGAGCCGAGCAGTACTTC
>TRBD2|TRBV20-1|TRBJ2-1|.
CSASPSGIGNEQFF
TGCAGTGCCAGTCCCAGCGGGATCGGCAATGAGCAGTTCTTC
>.|TRBV7-2|TRBJ1-5|.
CASNPVSGLDNQPQHF
TGTGCCAGCAACCCTGTAAGTGGTCTAGATAATCAGCCCCAGCATTTT
>.|TRBV4-1|TRBJ1-2|few
CASSQAEDSDYGYTF
TGCGCCAGCAGCCAAGCAGAGGACAGCGACTATGGCTACACCTTC
>TRBD1|TRBV9|TRBJ1-1|.
CASSVARDSPAATEAFF
TGTGCCAGCAGCGTAGCTAGGGACAGCCCGGCCGCCACTGAAGCTTTCTTT
>TRBD1|TRBV7-9|TRBJ2-7|.
CASSSPGQGNYEQYF
TGTGCCAGCAGCTCGCCGGGACAGGGGAACTACGAGCAGTACTTC
>.|TRBV25-1|TRBJ2-2|few
CASSVPGDEVELFF
TGTGCCAGCAGTGTGCCGGGAGATGAGGTGGAGCTGTTTTTT
>TRBD1|TRBV4-3|TRBJ1-1|.
CASSPGTANTEAFF
TGCGCCAGCAGCCCCGGGACAGCGAACACTGAAGCTTTCTTT
>TRBD1|TRBV4-3|TRBJ1-1|.
CASSQDRGLTEAFF
TGCGCCAGCAGCCAAGACAGGGGGCTGACTGAAGCTTTCTTT
>.|TRBV6-1|TRBJ1-1|.
CASSDRGGSNTEAFF
TGTGCCAGCAGTGATCGGGGAGGCTCGAACACTGAAGCTTTCTTT
>.|TRBV4-1|TRBJ2-1|.
CASSKSESSYNEQFF
TGCGCCAGCAGCAAAAGCGAAAGCTCCTACAATGAGCAGTTCTTC
>TRBD1|TRBV19|TRBJ1-2|.
CASRTGTGNYGYTF
TGTGCCAGTAGAACCGGGACAGGGAACTATGGCTACACCTTC
>.|TRBV4-3|TRBJ1-4|.
CASSQDNGQLHEKLFF
TGCGCCAGCAGCCAAGATAACGGACAGCTACATGAAAAACTGTTTTTT
>.|TRBV5-1|TRBJ1-2|few
CASSLLANDRLYGYTF
TGCGCCAGCAGCTTGTTGGCTAATGACAGGCTCTATGGCTACACCTTC
>TRBD1|TRBV7-9|TRBJ1-2|.
CASSLTGQGFDGYTF
TGTGCCAGCAGCTTAACGGGACAGGGCTTCGATGGCTACACCTTC
>TRBD2|TRBV5-1|TRBJ2-7|.
CASSPRTSGRLKYEQYF
TGCGCCAGCAGCCCGAGGACTAGCGGGAGATTAAAATACGAGCAGTACTTC